Following are 13 T cell receptor beta chains from one sample sequenced in a study of cytomegalovirus exposure and HLA in healthy donors. The protocol was immunoSEQ multiplex PCR, while the TCRdb copy is restricted to in-frame clones and leaves out a portion. The sample includes 100,000 to 130,000 clones, about 94% of them seen just once. Specimen: PBMCs. The receptors come from a woman aged 18-29 years in good health and CMV-seronegative.

The chain has TRBV4-2 and TRBJ1-2; D possibly corresponds to TRBD1 (5 bases). The V end lost 0 bases, the J end lost 10 bases, and 15 bases lay between the germline ends. The germline V gene encodes CDR1 LGHNA and CDR2 YNFKEQ. The CDR3 consists of 14 residues. The CDR3 nucleotides read TGTGCCAGCAGCCAAGAGCCTGGGGCCTGGGACTACACCTTC. Translation: CASSQEPGAWDYTF.

The chain carries TRBV19 and TRBJ1-2, with D hard to call. Germline CDR1 reads LNHDA; CDR2 reads SQIVND (reference sequence). There are 16 residues in the CDR3. Trimming left V 3 bases short and J 0 bases short, with 14 bases between. The CDR3 DNA is TGTGCCAGTAGTATCCCTCCCCTCGGAGCTAACTATGGCTACACCTTC. It translates to CASSIPPLGANYGYTF.

This chain uses TRBV9 with TRBJ2-3; no clear D. Germline V gene lookup returns CDR1 SGDLS and CDR2 YYNGEE. The ends were cut back, 3 bases at V and 1 base at J, with 6 bases in the middle. This CDR3 has 13 residues. Here the CDR3 reads CASSGTGTDTQYF. DNA for the CDR3: TGTGCCAGCAGCGGTACAGGCACAGATACGCAGTATTTT.

The chain couples TRBV7-2 to TRBJ2-2; 7 bases are a match to TRBD1. This CDR3 spans 17 amino acids. The J segment lost 0 bases and the V segment lost 2 bases, leaving 6 bases of the junction unmatched. Per the germline V gene, CDR1 is SGHTA and CDR2 is FQGNSA. The CDR3 DNA is TGTGCCAGCAGCTTATTGAGGGGGCCTACGAACACCGGGGAGCTGTTTTTT. Translated, it gives CASSLLRGPTNTGELFF.

V and J are TRBV5-6 and TRBJ1-4; the match to TRBD1 covers 8 bases. Germline CDR1 is SGHDT and CDR2 is YYEEEE. The CDR3 sequence is 15 residues long. With V trimmed by 4 bases and J by 8 bases, 10 bases remained unmatched. The CDR3 nucleotides read TGTGCCAGCAGCCCTTGGACAGGGTGGGGAGAAAAACTGTTTTTT. Residues: CASSPWTGWGEKLFF.

The rearrangement links TRBV9 to TRBJ1-2, with 10 bases lining up with TRBD1. CDR3 length: 13 amino acids. The germline V gene encodes CDR1 SGDLS and CDR2 YYNGEE. V was pared by 2 bases and J by 8 bases, with 3 bases of the junction left unmatched. CDR3 loop: CASSVGTGEGYTF. The CDR3 DNA reads TGTGCCAGCAGCGTCGGGACAGGGGAGGGCTACACCTTC.

This chain connects TRBV4-3 to TRBJ2-7; 8 nucleotides align to TRBD1. Trimming at V came to 0 bases and at J to 6 bases, leaving 7 bases not matched to a gene. The CDR3 runs to 15 residues. In germline, CDR1 is LGHNA, CDR2 YSLEER. The CDR3 is CASSQDEAGGGEQYF. CDR3 DNA sequence: TGCGCCAGCAGCCAAGATGAGGCAGGGGGCGGCGAGCAGTACTTC.

The chain links TRBV2 to TRBJ1-1; 9 bases map to TRBD1. The germline V gene encodes CDR1 SNHLY and CDR2 FYNNEI. With 5 bases clipped from V and 8 bases from J, the junction kept 3 bases outside the gene matches. This CDR3 is 12 amino acids long. CDR3 sequence (DNA): TGTGCCAGCAGTTGGACAGGGGTAGAAGCTTTCTTT. This translates into CASSWTGVEAFF.

This clone was seen just once. J is TRBJ1-1 and V is TRBV6-1; no clear D gene. Germline V gives CDR1 MNHNS, CDR2 SASEGT. The CDR3 is 13 residues long. Trimming took 6 bases from V and 4 from J, leaving 12 bases between them. DNA of the CDR3: TGTGCCAGCAGCACGGAGAGGGCCACTGAAGCTTTCTTT. Translation gives CASSTERATEAFF.

V gene TRBV7-2 combines with J gene TRBJ2-5; a weak D match, TRBD1 (6 bases). The CDR3 runs 15 residues. The germline V gene encodes CDR1 SGHTA and CDR2 FQGNSA. Trimming took 0 bases from V and 5 from J, leaving 13 bases between them. Here the CDR3 DNA reads TGTGCCAGCAGCTTAGCTGGGGGCTCTCGGGAGACCCAGTACTTC. Encoded protein: CASSLAGGSRETQYF.

The chain carries TRBV5-4 and TRBJ1-4; 7 bases are a match to TRBD1. There are 15 residues in the CDR3. J gave up 3 bases and V 0 bases, and 2 bases lay outside the gene matches. The germline V gene has CDR1 SGHNT and CDR2 YYREEE (reference sequence). The CDR3 region is CASSLEGAANEKLFF. CDR3 DNA: TGTGCCAGCAGCTTGGAGGGGGCAGCTAATGAAAAACTGTTTTTT.

The rearrangement links TRBV28 to TRBJ1-3; 10 nucleotides line up with TRBD1. V trimming: 4 bases; J trimming: 6 bases; junction bases outside the gene matches: 12. Germline CDR1 MDHEN, CDR2 SYDVKM. This CDR3 is built from 17 residues. The CDR3: CASSSHGGTGEENTIYF. In DNA form, the CDR3 reads TGTGCCAGCAGTTCCCATGGGGGGACAGGGGAAGAAAACACCATATATTTT.

This chain uses TRBV7-8 with TRBJ2-3; TRBD2 might be the D (6 bases). This CDR3 spans 13 amino acids. The germline gives CDR1 SGHVS, CDR2 FQNEAQ. Trimming shortened V by 6 bases and J by 4 bases, and 11 bases separated the two germline ends. CDR3 nucleotide sequence: TGTGCCAGCAGTCTTAGGAGGGCAGATACGCAGTATTTT. Protein sequence: CASSLRRADTQYF.